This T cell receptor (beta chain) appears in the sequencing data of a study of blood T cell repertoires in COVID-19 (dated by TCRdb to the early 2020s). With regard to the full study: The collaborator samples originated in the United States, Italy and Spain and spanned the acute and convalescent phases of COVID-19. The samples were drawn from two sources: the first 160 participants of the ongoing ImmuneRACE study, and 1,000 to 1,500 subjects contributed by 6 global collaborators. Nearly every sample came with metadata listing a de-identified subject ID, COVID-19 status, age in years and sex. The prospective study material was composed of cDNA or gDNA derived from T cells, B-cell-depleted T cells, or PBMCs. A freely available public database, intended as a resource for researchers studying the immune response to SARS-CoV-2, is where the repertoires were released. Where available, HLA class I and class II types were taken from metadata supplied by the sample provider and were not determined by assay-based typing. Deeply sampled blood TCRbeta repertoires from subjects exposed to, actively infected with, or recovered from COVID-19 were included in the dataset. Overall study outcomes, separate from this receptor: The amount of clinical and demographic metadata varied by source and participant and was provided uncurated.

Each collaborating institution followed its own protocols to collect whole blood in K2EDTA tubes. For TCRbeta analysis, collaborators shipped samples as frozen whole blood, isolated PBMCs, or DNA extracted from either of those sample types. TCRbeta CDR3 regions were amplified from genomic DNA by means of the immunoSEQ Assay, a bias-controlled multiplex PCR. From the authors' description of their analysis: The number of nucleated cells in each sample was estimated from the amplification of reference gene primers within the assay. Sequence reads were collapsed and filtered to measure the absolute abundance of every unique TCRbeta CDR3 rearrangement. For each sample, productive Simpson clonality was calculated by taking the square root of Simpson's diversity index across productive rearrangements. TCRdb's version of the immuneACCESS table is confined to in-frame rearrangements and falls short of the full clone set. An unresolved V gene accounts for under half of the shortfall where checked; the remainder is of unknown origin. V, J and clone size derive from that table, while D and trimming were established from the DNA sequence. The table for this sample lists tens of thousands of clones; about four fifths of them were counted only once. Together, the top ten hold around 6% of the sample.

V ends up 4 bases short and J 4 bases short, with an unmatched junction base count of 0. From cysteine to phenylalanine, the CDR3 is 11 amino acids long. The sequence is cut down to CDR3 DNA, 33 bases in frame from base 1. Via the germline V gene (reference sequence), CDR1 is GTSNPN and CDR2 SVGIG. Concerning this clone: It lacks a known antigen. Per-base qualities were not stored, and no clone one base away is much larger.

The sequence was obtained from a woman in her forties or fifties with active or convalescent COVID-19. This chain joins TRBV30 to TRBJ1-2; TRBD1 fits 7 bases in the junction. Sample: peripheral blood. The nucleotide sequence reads TGTGCCTGGACAGGGGGCTATGGCTACACCTTC. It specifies CAWTGGYGYTF.